This T cell receptor (beta chain) was captured by sequencing in a study of blood T cell repertoires in COVID-19. Looking at the study overall: The origin of the acute and convalescent COVID-19 samples was the United States, Italy and Spain.

Original analysis: Amplification of reference gene primers was used by the study to estimate nucleated cell counts. TCRdb keeps only in-frame clones here, not all; method: immunoSEQ multiplex PCR. Clone size and V and J calls were adopted from that table, with D and trimming inferred from the DNA. The sample records 200,000 to 250,000 clones, about 90% being singletons. Germline V CDR1 and CDR2: MDHEN, SYDVKM. Trimming left V 11 bases short and J 11 bases short, with 19 bases between. The CDR3 extends over 12 amino acids. The sequence derives from a man aged 25 to 40 with acute or convalescent COVID-19. The sample comprised peripheral blood. The chain joins TRBV28 to TRBJ2-1; perhaps TRBD1 as D (5 bases). The CDR3 sequence is CASNVGLGKQFF. For the CDR3, the DNA is TGTGCCTCCAACGTGGGGCTTGGAAAGCAGTTCTTC.